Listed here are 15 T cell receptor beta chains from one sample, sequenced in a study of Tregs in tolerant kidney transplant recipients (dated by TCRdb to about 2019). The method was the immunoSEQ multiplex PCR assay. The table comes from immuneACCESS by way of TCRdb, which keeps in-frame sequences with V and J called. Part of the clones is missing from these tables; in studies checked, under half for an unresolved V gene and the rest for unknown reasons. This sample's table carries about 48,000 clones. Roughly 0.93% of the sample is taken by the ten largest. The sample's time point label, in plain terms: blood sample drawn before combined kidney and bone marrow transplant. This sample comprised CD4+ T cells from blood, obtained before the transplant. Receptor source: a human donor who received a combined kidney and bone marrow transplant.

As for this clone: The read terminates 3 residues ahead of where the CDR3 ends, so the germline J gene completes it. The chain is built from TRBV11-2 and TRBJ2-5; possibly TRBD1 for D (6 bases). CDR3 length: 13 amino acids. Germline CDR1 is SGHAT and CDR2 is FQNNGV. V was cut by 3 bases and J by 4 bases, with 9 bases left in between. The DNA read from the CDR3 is TGTGCCAGCAGCTTCGGACAGAGAGAGACC. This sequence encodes CASSFGQRET. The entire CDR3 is CASSFGQRETQYF.

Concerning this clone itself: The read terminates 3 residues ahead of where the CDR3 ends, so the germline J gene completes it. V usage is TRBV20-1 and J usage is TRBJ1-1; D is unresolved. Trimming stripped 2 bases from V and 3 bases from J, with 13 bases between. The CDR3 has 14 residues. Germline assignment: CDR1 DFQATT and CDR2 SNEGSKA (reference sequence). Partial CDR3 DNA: TGCAGTGCTAGAATTCCGGGGTGGGACACTGAA. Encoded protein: CSARIPGWDTE. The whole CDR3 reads CSARIPGWDTEAFF.

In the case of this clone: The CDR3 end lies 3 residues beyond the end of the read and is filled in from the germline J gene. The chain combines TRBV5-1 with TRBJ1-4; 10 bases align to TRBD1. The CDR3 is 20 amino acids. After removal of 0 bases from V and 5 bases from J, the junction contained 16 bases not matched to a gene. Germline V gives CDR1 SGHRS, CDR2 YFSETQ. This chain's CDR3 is CASSLGYKTGGRFSNEKLFF. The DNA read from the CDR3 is TGCGCCAGCAGCTTGGGATATAAGACAGGGGGCCGATTCTCGAATGAAAAA.

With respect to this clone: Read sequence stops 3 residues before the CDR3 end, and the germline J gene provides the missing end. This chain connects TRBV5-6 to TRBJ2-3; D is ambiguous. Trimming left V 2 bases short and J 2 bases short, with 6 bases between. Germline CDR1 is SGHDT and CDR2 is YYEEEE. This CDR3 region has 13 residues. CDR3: CASSFPNTDTQYF. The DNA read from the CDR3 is TGTGCCAGCAGCTTCCCCAACACAGATACG.

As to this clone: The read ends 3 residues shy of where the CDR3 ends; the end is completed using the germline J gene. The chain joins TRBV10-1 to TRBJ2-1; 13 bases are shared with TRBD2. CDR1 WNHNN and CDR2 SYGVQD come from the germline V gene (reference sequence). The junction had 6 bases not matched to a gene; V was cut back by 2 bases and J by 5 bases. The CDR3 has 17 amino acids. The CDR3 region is CASSEASGLAGNNEQFF. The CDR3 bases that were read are TGCGCCAGCAGTGAGGCATCGGGACTAGCGGGAAACAATGAG.

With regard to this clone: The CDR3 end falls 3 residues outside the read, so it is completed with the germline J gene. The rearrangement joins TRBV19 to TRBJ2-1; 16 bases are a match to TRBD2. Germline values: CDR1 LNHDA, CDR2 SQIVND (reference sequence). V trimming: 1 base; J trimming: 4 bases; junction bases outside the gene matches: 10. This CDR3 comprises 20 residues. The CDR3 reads CASSIAPGLAGGRAYNEQFF. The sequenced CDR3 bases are TGTGCCAGTAGTATAGCCCCGGGACTAGCGGGAGGGAGGGCTTACAATGAG.

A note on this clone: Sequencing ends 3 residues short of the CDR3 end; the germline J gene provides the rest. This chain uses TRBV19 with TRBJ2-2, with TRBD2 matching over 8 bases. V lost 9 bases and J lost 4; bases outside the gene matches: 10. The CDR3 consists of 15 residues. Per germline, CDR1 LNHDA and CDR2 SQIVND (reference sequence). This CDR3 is CARYPAGDITGELFF. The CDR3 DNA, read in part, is TGTGCCAGATATCCAGCGGGAGACATCACCGGGGAG.

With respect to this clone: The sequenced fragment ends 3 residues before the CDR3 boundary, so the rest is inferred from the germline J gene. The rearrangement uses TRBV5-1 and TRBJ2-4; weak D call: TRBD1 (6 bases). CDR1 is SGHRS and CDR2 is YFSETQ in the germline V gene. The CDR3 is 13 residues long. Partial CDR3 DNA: TGCGCCAGCAGCTCTCCAGGGGCCTCGATT. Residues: CASSSPGASI. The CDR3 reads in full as CASSSPGASIQYF.

The CDR3 bases that were read are TGTGCCAGCAGTGGGGTACAGTTAACTAGCACAGATACG. As protein: CASSGVQLTSTDT. The complete CDR3 protein is CASSGVQLTSTDTQYF. This chain connects TRBV6-1 to TRBJ2-3; D gene unclear. With the read ending 3 residues before the CDR3 end, the germline J gene is used to fill in that end. The CDR3 has 16 residues. Germline assignment: CDR1 MNHNS and CDR2 SASEGT. V lost 4 bases to trimming and J lost 0 bases, with 14 bases between them.

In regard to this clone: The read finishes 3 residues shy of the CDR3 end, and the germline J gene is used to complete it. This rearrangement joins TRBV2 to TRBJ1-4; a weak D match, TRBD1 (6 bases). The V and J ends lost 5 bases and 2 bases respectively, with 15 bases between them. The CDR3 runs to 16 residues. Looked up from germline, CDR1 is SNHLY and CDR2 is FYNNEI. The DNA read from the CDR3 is TGTGCCAGCAGTCATCGTACAGGGTATACTAATGAAAAA. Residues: CASSHRTGYTNEK. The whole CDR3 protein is CASSHRTGYTNEKLFF.

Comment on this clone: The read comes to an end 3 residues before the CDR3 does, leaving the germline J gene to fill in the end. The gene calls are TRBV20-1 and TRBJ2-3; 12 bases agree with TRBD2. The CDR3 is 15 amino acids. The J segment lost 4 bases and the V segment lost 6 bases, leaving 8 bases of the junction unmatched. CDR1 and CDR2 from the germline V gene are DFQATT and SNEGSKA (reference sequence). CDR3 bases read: TGCAGTGCACTCGGACTAGCGGGATACGCAGATACG. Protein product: CSALGLAGYADT. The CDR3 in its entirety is CSALGLAGYADTQYF.

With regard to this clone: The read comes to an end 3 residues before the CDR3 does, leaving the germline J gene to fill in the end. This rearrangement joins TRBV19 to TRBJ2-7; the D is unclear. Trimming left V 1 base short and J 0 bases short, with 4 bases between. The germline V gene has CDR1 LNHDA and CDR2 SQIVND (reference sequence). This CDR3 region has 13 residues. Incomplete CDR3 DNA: TGTGCCAGTAGTATAGGACACTCCTACGAG. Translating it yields CASSIGHSYE. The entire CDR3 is CASSIGHSYEQYF.

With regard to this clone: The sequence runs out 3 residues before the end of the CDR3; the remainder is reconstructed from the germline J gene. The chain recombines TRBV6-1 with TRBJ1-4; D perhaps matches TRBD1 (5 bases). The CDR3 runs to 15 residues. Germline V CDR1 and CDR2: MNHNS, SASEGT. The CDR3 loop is CASSEARGPLTKLFF. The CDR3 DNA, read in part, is TGTGCCAGCAGTGAAGCTAGGGGTCCCCTCACCAAA.

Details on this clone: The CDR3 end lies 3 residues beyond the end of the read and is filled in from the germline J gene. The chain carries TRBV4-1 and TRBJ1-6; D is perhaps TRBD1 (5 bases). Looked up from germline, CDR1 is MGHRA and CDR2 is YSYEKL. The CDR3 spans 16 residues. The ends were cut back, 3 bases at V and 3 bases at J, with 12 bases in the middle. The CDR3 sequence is CASSQGGRNYNSPLHF. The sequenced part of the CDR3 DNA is TGCGCCAGCAGCCAGGGGGGACGTAACTATAATTCACCC.

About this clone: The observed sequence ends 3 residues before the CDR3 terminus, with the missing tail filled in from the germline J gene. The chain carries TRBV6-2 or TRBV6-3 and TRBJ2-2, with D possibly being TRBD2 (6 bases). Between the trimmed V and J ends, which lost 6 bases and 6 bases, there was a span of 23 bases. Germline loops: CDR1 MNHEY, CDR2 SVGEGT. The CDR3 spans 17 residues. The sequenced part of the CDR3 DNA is TGTGCCAGCAGCCGCACACTAGCCGGAGTAGGGTCCGGGGAG. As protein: CASSRTLAGVGSGE. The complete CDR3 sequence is CASSRTLAGVGSGELFF.